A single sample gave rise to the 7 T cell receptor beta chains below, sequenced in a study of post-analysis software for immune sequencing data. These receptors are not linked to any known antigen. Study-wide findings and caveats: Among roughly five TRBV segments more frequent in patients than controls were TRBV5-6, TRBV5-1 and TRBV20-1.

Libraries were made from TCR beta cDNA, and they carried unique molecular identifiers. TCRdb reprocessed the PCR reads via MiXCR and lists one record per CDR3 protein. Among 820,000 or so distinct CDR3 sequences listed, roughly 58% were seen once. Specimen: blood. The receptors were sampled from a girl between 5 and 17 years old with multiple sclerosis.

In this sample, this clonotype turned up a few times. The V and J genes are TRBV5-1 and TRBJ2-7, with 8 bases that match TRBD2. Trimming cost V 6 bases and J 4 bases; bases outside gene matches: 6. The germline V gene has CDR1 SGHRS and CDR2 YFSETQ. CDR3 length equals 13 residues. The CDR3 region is CASTVASGYEQYF. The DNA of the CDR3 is TGCGCCAGCACTGTCGCTAGCGGGTACGAGCAGTACTTC.

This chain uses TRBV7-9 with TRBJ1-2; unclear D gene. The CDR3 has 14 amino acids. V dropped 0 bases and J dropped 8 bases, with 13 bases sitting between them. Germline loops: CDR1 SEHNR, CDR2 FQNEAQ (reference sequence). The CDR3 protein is CASSLATPFRGYTF. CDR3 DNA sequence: TGTGCCAGCAGCTTAGCCACCCCATTTAGAGGCTACACCTTC.

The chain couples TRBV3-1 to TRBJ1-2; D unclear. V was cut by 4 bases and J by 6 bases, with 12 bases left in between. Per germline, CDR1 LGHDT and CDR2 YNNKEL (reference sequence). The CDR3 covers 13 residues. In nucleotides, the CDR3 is TGTGCCAGCAGCCTTCCGGGCTACAATGGCTACACCTTC. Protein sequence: CASSLPGYNGYTF.

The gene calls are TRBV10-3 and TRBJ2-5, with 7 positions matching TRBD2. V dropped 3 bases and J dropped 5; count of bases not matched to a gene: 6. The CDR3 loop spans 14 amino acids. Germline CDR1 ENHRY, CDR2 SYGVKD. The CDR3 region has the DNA TGTGCCATCAGTGACTGGGGGGGAAGGGAGACCCAGTACTTC. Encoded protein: CAISDWGGRETQYF.

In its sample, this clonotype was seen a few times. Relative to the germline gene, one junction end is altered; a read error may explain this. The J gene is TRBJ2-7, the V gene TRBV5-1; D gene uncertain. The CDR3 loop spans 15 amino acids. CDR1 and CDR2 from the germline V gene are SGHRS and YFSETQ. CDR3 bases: TGTGCCAGCAGCTTAGCAGGACCAAGCTCCTACGAGCAGTACTTC. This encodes CASSLAGPSSYEQYF.

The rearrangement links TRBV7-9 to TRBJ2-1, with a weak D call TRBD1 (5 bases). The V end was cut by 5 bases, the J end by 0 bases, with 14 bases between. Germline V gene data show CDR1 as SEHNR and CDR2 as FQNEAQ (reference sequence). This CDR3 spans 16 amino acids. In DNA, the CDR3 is TGTGCCAGCAGCCCCCCTAGGGGTAGCTCCTACAATGAGCAGTTCTTC. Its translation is CASSPPRGSSYNEQFF.

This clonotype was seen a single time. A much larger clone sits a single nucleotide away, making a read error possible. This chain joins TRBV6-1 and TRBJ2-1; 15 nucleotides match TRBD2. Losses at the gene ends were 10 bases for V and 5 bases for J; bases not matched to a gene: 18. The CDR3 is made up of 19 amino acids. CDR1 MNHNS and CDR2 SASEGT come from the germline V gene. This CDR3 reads CANTRTSRTSGRADNEQFF. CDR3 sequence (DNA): TGTGCCAACACCCGGACCTCAAGGACTAGCGGGAGGGCGGACAATGAGCAGTTCTTC.